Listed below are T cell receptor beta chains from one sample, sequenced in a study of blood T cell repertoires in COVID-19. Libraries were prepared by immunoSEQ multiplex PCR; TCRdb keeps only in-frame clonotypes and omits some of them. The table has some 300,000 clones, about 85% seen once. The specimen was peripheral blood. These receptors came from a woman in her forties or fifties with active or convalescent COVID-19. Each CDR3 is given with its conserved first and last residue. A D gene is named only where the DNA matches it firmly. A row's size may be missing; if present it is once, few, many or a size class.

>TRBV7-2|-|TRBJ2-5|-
TGTGCCAGCAGCAAGGGACTTGTTCAAGAGACCCAGTACTTC
CASSKGLVQETQYF
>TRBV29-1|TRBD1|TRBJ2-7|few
TGCAGCGTTGTGAAGGACAGGCCACGCGAGCAGTACTTC
CSVVKDRPREQYF
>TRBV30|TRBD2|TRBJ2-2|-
TGTGCCTGGAGTGTGGGGGGGAGGGGCACCGGGGAGCTGTTTTTT
CAWSVGGRGTGELFF
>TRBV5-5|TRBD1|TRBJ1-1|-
TGTGCCAGCAGCTCTCGGACAGGGGGCACTGAAGCTTTCTTT
CASSSRTGGTEAFF
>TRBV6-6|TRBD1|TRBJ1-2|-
TGTGCCAGCAGGCCCGACAGGGGGCGATCCTATGGCTACACCTTC
CASRPDRGRSYGYTF
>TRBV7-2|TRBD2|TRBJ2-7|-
TGTGCCAGCAGCTTGGGCCCTGCTAGCGGCTACGAGCAGTACTTC
CASSLGPASGYEQYF
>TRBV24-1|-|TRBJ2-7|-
TGTGCCACCAGTGACCCCAACAGGGCCCTCGAGCAGTACTTC
CATSDPNRALEQYF
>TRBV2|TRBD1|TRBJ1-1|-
TGTGCCAGCAGCTGGCAGGGGGCGAACACTGAAGCTTTCTTT
CASSWQGANTEAFF
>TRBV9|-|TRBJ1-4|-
TGTGCCAGCAGCGTAGGCGGGGGAACTAATGAAAAACTGTTTTTT
CASSVGGGTNEKLFF
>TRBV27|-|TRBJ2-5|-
TGTGCCAGCAGTGCCCCAGGGACCCAGTACTTC
CASSAPGTQYF
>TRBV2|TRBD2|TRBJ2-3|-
TGTGCCAGCACTCCCACCCCCAGACTAGCGGTAGATACGCAGTATTTT
CASTPTPRLAVDTQYF
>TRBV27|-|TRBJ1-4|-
TGTGCCAGCAGTCTCGGCCCCCGGGGGAGCGGGAAAAAACTGTTTTTT
CASSLGPRGSGKKLFF
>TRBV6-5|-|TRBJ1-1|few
TGTGCCAGCAGTTACGATCGAGGAAACACTGAAGCTTTCTTT
CASSYDRGNTEAFF
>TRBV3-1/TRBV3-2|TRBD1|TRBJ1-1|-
TGTGCCAGCAGCCCACGACAGGGCACTGAAGCTTTCTTT
CASSPRQGTEAFF
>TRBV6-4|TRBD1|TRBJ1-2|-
TGTGCCAGCAGTGACTCCGGGACAGGGTCTTTTCTTGGCTACACCTTC
CASSDSGTGSFLGYTF
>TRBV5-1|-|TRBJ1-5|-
TGCGCCAGCAGCCCAGACCACCCAGGTCAGCCCCAGCATTTT
CASSPDHPGQPQHF
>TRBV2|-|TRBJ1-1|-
TGTGCCAGCAGTGAATCCAGGGGTGGGTACACTGAAGCTTTCTTT
CASSESRGGYTEAFF
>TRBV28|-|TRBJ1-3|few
TGTGCCAGCAGTTGGGGGCTCAGGTCTGGAAACACCATATATTTT
CASSWGLRSGNTIYF
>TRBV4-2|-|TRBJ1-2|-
TGTGCCAGCAGCCCGGTCCAGGGAGGTGATTATGGCTACACCTTC
CASSPVQGGDYGYTF
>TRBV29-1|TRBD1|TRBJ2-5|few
TGCAGCGGTCAAACAGGGGCGGTGGAGACCCAGTACTTC
CSGQTGAVETQYF
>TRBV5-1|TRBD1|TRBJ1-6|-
TGCGCCAGCAGCTTCAATATTATAGACAGGGGGCATAATTCACCCCTCCACTTT
CASSFNIIDRGHNSPLHF
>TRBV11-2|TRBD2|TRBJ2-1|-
TGTGCCAGCAGCTTACGGATTGGGACTAGCCGCCAGTCCTACAATGAGCAGTTCTTC
CASSLRIGTSRQSYNEQFF
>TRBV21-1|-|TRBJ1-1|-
TGTGCCAGCAGCCCCAGGGGTACCTTTAACACTGAAGCTTTCTTT
CASSPRGTFNTEAFF
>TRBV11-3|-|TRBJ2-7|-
TGTGCCAGCAGCCTACGTGGGACTTACGAGCAGTACTTC
CASSLRGTYEQYF
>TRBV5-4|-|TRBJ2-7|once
TGTGCCAGCAGCTTGGGGCGGGCCCGCAGTGCATTCTACGAGCAGTACTTC
CASSLGRARSAFYEQYF
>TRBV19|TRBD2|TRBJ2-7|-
TGTGCCAGTAGCCGAGTTGGGGGACTAGCGGGAGTGTACGAGCAGTACTTC
CASSRVGGLAGVYEQYF
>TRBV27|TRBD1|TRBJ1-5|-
TGTGCCAGCAGCGCGGGACAGGTCCCCAATCAGCCCCAGCATTTT
CASSAGQVPNQPQHF
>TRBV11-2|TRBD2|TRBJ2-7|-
TGTGCCAGCAGCGTGGGACTAGCGGGCGCCTACGAGCAGTACTTC
CASSVGLAGAYEQYF
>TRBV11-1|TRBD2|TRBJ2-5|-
TGTGCCAGCAGCCCCGCGGGGGGCCAGGCTCGAGAGACCCAGTACTTC
CASSPAGGQARETQYF